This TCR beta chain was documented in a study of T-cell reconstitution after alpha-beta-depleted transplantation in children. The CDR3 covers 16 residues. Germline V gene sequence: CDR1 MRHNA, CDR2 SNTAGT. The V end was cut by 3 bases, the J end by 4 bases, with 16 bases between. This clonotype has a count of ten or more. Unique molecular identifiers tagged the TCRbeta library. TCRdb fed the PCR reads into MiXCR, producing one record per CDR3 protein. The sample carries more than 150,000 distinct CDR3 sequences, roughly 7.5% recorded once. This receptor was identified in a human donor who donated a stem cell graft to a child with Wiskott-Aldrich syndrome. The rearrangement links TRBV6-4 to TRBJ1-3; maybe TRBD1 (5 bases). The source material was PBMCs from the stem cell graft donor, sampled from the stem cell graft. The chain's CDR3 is CASSDHPRVWGNTIYF. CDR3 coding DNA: TGTGCCAGCAGTGATCACCCCAGGGTGTGGGGAAACACCATATATTTT.